This T cell receptor beta chain originates from a study of cytomegalovirus exposure and HLA in healthy donors. PCR involved 60 Vbeta and 13 Jbeta primers. Source study methods: Counted up in a later analysis, unique TCR beta chains came to some 75 million, with 9.5 million to 13 million shared. Repertoires were generated with immunoSEQ multiplex PCR, while TCRdb's copy carries only in-frame clones and drops some. V, J and clone size are those of that table, while D and trimming were read from the DNA. The sample has 100,000 or so clones, roughly 80% seen once; the top ten hold roughly 9.1%. Per the germline V gene, CDR1 is MNHNS and CDR2 is SASEGT. The CDR3 length is 17 residues. The ends were cut back, 3 bases at V and 5 bases at J, with 20 bases in the middle. Each donor was nominally healthy when sampled (though unrecorded immune exposures were likely).

Input material: PBMCs. The sequence was obtained from a man aged 30 to 45 in good health and CMV-seropositive. The chain combines TRBV6-1 with TRBJ1-5, with D tentatively TRBD1 (6 bases). As DNA, the CDR3 is TGTGCCAGCAGTGACCACCGGGACAAAGGGTTCCATCAGCCCCAGCATTTT. It translates to CASSDHRDKGFHQPQHF.